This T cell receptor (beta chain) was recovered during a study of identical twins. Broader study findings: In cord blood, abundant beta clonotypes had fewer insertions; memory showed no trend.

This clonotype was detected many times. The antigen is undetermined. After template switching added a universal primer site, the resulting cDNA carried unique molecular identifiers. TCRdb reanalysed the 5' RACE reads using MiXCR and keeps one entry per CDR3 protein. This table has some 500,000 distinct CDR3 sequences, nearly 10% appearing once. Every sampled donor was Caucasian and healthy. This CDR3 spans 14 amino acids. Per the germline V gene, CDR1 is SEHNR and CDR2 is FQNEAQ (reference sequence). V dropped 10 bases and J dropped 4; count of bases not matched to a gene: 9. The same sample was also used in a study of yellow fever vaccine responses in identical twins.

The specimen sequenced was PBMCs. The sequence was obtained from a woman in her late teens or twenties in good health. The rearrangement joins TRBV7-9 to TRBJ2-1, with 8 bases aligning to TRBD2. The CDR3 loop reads CATKLAGRYNEQFF. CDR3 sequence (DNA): TGTGCCACAAAATTAGCGGGGCGATACAATGAGCAGTTCTTC.